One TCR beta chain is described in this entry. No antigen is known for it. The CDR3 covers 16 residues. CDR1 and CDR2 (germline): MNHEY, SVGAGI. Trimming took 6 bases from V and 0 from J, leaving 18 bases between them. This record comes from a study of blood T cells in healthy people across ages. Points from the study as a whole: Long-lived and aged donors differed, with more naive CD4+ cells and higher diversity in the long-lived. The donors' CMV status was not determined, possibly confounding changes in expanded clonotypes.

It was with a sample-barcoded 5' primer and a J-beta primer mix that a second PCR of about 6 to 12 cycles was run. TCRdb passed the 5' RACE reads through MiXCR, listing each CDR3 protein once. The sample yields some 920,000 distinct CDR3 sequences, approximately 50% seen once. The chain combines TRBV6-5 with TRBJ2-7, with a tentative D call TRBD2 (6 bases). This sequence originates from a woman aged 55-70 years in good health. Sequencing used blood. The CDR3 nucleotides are TGTGCCAGCAGCCCCCTGGGCGGGAAACCCTCCTACGAGCAGTACTTC. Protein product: CASSPLGGKPSYEQYF.